This T cell receptor beta chain was sequenced in a study of human T cells and chemical hapten exposure. Points from the study as a whole: With regard to DPC sensitization, TCRs above 1 in 1000 frequency did not change.

TCRdb analysed the RACE reads with MiXCR anew, one entry per CDR3 protein. The table lists 250,000 or so distinct CDR3 sequences, about 9% of them singletons, with 2% to 2.5% in the top ten. This clonotype was detected only a few times. Its antigen is as yet unknown. Documented time point: pre-sensitization, week 0. This sample's treatment: therapeutic diphenylcyclopropenone sensitization with weekly scalp DPC. The V end lost 1 base, the J end lost 5 bases, and 5 bases lay between the germline ends. The CDR3 totals 12 residues. In germline, CDR1 is DFQATT, CDR2 SNEGSKA (reference sequence). The clonotype originates from a woman between 40 and 55 years old with alopecia areata. Some clones in this sample may be carry-over from other donors' samples. The V call is TRBV20-1, the J call TRBJ1-4, with D unresolved. The sample here was whole blood, taken in connection with sensitization to the hapten diphenylcyclopropenone (DPC). The CDR3 here is CSARVQNEKLFF. In DNA, the CDR3 is TGCAGTGCTAGAGTACAGAATGAAAAACTGTTTTTT.